The source of this T cell receptor beta chain is a study of T cell repertoires in cytomegalovirus infection. Background on the study: Public TCR beta signatures marked donors with CMV infection and the matching HLA.

Remarks on this clonotype: Its antigen is not known.

TCRdb re-derived calls from the reads in MiXCR, one entry per CDR3 protein. This table holds about 480,000 distinct CDR3 sequences, 30% to 40% found once. Trimming shortened V by 4 bases and J by 5 bases, and 15 bases separated the two germline ends. Germline lookup yields CDR1 SEHNR and CDR2 FQNEAQ (reference sequence). This CDR3 contains 16 residues. This sequence was found in a human donor in good health (CMV status not recorded). Some clones in this sample may be carry-over from other donors' samples. This sample comprised cultured PBMCs, obtained from culture after CMV antigen stimulation. The J gene is TRBJ1-6, the V gene TRBV7-9; D is unresolved. In nucleotides, the CDR3 is TGTGCCAGCAGCTCGACACTAGGAGCCCATAATTCACCCCTCCACTTT. Its translation: CASSSTLGAHNSPLHF.